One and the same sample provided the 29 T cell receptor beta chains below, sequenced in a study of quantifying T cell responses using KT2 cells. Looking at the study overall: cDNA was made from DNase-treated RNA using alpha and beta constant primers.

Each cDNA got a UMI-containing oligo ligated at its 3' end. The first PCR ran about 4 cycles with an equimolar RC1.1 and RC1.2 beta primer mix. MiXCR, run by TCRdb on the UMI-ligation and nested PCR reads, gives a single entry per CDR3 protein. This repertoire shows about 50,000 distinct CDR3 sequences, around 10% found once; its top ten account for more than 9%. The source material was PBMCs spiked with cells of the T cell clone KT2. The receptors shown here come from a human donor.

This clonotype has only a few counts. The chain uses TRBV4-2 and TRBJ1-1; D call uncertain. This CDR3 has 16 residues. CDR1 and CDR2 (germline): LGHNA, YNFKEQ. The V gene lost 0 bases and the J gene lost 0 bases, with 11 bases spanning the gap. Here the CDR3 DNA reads TGTGCCAGCAGCCAAGATTTCGCACAGATGAACACTGAAGCTTTCTTT. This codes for CASSQDFAQMNTEAFF.

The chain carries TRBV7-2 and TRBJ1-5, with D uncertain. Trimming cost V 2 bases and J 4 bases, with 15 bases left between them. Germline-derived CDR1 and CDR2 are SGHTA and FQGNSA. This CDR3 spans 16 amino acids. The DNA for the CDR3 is TGTGCCAGCAGCTTATGGGGTGCAACGGGGAATCAGCCCCAGCATTTT. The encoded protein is CASSLWGATGNQPQHF.

The CDR3 bases are TGCAGCGTTGATAAGGCATTTAGGGGCGCCTACAATGAGCAGTTCTTC. Its protein is CSVDKAFRGAYNEQFF. This chain links TRBV29-1 with TRBJ2-1; perhaps TRBD1 as D (5 bases). This CDR3 comprises 16 residues. Trimming took off 3 bases at V and 2 bases at J, with 17 bases between the two ends. The V gene's germline CDR1 is SQVTM and CDR2 ANQGSEA.

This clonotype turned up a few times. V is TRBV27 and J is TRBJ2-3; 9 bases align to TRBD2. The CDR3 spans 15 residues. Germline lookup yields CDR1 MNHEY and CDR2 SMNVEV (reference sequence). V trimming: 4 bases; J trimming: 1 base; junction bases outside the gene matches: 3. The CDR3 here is CASSSPSGGTDTQYF. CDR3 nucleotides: TGTGCCAGCAGTTCTCCTAGCGGGGGCACAGATACGCAGTATTTT.

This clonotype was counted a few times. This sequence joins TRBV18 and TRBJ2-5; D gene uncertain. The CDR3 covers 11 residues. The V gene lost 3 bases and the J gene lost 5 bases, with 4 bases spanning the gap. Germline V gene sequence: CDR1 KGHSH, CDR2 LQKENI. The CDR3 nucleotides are TGTGCCAGCTCACCGGATGAGACCCAGTACTTC. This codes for CASSPDETQYF. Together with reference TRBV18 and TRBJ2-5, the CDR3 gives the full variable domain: NAGVMQNPRHLVRRRGQEARLRCSPMKGHSHVYWYRQLPEEGLKFMVYLQKENIIDESGMPKERFSAEFPKEGPSILRIQQVVRGDSAAYFCASSPDETQYFGPGTRLLVL.

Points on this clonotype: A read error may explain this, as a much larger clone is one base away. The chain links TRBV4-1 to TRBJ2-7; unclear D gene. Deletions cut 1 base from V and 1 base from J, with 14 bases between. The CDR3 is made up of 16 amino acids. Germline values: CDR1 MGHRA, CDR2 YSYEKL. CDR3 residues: CASSQVSLGGSYEQYF. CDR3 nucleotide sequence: TGCGCCAGCAGCCAAGTTAGCCTAGGTGGTTCCTACGAGCAGTACTTC.

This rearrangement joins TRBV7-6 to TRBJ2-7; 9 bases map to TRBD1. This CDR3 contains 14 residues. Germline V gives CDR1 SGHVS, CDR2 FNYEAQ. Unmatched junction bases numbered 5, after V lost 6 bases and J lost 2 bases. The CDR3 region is CASSLGTGTYEQYF. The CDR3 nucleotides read TGTGCCAGCAGTTTGGGGACAGGGACCTACGAGCAGTACTTC. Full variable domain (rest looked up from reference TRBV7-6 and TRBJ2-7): GAGVSQSPRYKVTKRGQDVALRCDPISGHVSLYWYRQALGQGPEFLTYFNYEAQQDKSGLPNDRFSAERPEGSISTLTIQRTEQRDSAMYRCASSLGTGTYEQYFGPGTRLTVT.

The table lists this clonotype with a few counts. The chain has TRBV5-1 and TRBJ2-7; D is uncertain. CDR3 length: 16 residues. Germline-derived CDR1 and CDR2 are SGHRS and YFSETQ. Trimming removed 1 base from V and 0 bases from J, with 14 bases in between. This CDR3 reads CASSLTATLISYEQYF. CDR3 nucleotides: TGCGCCAGCAGCTTGACAGCAACCCTTATCTCCTACGAGCAGTACTTC. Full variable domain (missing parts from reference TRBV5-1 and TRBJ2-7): KAGVTQTPRYLIKTRGQQVTLSCSPISGHRSVSWYQQTPGQGLQFLFEYFSETQRNKGNFPGRFSGRQFSNSRSEMNVSTLELGDSALYLCASSLTATLISYEQYFGPGTRLTVT.

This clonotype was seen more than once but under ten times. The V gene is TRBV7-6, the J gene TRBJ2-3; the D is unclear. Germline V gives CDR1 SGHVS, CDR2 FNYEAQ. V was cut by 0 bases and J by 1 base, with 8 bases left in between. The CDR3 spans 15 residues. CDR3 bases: TGTGCCAGCAGCTTAGCACGACTGGGCACAGATACGCAGTATTTT. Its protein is CASSLARLGTDTQYF.

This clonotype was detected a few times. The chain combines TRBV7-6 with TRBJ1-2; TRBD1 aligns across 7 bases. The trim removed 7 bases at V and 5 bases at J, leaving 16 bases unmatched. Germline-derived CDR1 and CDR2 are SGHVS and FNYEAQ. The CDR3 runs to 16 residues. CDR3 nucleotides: TGTGCCAGCACCCCAGCCGGTGAGGGGGCTTGGTATGGCTACACCTTC. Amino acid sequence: CASTPAGEGAWYGYTF.

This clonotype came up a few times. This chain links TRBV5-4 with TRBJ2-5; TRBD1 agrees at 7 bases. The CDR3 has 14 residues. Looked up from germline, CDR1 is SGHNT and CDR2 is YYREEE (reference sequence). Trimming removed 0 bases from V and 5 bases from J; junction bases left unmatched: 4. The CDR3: CASSLDARGETQYF. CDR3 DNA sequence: TGTGCCAGCAGCTTGGATGCCAGGGGGGAGACCCAGTACTTC.

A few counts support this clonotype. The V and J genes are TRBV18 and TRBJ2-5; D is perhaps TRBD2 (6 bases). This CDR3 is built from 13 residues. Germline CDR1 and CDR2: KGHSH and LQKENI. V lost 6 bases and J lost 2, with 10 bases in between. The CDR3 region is CASSRAGQETQYF. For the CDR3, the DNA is TGTGCCAGCTCCCGGGCGGGGCAAGAGACCCAGTACTTC.

CDR3 coding DNA: TGTGCCAGCACAGGCTACGAGCAGTACTTC. It yields the protein CASTGYEQYF. The V gene is TRBV6-1, the J gene TRBJ2-7, with no clear D. The CDR3 runs to 10 residues. Germline CDR1 MNHNS, CDR2 SASEGT. Trimming shortened V by 7 bases and J by 3 bases, and 4 bases separated the two germline ends.

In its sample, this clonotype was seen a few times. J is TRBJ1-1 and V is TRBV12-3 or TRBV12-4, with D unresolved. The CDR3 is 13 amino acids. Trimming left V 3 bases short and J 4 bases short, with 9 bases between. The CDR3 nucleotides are TGTGCCAGCAGTTTTGATCTGGGCACTGAAGCTTTCTTT. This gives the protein CASSFDLGTEAFF.

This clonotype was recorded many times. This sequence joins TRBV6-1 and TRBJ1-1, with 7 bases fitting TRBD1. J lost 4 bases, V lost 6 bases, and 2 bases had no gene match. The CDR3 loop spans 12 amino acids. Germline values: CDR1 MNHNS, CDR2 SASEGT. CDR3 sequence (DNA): TGTGCCAGCAGAGCAGGGGGCACTGAAGCTTTCTTT. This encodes CASRAGGTEAFF.

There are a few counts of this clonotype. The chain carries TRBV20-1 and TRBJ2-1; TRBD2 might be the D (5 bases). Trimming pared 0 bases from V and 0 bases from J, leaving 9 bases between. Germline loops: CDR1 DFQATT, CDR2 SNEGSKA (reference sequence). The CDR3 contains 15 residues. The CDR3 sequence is CSAREDWGSYNEQFF. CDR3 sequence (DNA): TGCAGTGCTAGAGAGGACTGGGGCTCCTACAATGAGCAGTTCTTC.

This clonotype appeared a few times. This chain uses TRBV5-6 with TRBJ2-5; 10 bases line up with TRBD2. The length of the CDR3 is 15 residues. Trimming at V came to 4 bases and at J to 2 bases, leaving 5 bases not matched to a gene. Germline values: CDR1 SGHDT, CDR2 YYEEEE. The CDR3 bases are TGTGCCAGCAGCGTCGGACTAGCGGCGCAAGAGACCCAGTACTTC. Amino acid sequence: CASSVGLAAQETQYF.

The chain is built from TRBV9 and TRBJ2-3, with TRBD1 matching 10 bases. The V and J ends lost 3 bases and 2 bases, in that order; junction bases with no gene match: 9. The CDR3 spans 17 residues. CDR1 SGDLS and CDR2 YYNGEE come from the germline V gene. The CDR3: CASSAQAGTGDTDTQYF. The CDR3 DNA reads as TGTGCCAGCAGCGCCCAGGCCGGGACAGGGGACACAGATACGCAGTATTTT.

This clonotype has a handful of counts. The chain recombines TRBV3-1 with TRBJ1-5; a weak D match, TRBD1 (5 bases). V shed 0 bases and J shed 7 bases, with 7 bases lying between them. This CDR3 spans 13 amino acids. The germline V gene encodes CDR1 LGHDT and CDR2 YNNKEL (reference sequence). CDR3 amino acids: CASSQDRAQPQHF. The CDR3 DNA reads TGTGCCAGCAGCCAAGACAGGGCGCAGCCCCAGCATTTT.

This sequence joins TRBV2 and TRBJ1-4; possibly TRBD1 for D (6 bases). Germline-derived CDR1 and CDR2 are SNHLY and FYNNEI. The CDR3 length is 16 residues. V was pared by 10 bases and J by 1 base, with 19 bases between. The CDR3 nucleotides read TGTGCCACCCGACAGGAGGTCCTGATAACTAATGAAAAACTGTTTTTT. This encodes CATRQEVLITNEKLFF. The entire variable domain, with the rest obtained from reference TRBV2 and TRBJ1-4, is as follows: EPEVTQTPSHQVTQMGQEVILRCVPISNHLYFYWYRQILGQKVEFLVSFYNNEISEKSEIFDDQFSVERPDGSNFTLKIRSTKLEDSAMYFCATRQEVLITNEKLFFGSGTQLSVL.

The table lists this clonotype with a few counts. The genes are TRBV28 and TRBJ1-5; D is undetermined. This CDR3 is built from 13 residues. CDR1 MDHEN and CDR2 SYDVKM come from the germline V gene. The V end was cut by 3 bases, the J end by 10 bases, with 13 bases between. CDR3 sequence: CASSFRLADPQHF. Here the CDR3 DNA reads TGTGCCAGCAGTTTTAGGCTGGCAGATCCCCAGCATTTT.

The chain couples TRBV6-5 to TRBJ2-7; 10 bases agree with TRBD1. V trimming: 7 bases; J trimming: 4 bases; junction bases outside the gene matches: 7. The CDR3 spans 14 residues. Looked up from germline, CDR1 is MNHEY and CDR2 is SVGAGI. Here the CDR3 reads CASTQGQGLYEQYF. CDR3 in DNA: TGTGCCAGCACCCAGGGACAGGGGTTGTACGAGCAGTACTTC.

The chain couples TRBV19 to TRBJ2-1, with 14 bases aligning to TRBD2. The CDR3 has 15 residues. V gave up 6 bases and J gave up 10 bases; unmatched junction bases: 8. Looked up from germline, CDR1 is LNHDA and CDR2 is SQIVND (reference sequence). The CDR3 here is CASSQGTSGGGEQFF. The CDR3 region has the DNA TGTGCCAGTAGCCAAGGGACTAGCGGGGGAGGGGAGCAGTTCTTC.

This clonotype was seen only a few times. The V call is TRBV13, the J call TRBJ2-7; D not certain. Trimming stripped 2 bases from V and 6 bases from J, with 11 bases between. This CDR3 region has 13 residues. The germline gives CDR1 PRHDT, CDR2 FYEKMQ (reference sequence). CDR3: CASSLRLQSEQYF. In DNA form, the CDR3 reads TGTGCCAGCAGCTTACGCTTACAGAGCGAGCAGTACTTC.

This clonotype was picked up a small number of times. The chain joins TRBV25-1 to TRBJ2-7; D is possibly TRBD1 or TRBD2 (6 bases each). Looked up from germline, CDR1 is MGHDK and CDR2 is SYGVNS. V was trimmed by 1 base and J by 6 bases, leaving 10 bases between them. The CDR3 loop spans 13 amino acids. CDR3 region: CASSEFTGAEQYF. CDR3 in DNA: TGTGCCAGCAGTGAATTTACGGGGGCCGAGCAGTACTTC.

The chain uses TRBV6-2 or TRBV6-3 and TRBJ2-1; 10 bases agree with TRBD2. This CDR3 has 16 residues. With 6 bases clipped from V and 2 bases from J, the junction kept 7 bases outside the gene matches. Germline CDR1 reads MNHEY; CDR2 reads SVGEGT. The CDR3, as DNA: TGTGCCAGCAGAAGAGCTAGCGGGAGCCCCTACAATGAGCAGTTCTTC. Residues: CASRRASGSPYNEQFF.

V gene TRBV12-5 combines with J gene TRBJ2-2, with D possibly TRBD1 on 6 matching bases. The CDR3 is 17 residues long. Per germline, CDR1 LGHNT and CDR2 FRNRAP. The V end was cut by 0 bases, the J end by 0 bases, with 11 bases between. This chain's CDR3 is CASGLVPTGTNTGELFF. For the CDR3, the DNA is TGTGCTAGTGGTTTGGTACCCACAGGGACGAACACCGGGGAGCTGTTTTTT.

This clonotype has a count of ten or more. In DNA, the CDR3 is TGCGCCAGCAGCCGAGGACTAGCGGGGGCCCTCACAGATACGCAGTATTTT. Translation: CASSRGLAGALTDTQYF. V gene TRBV4-3 combines with J gene TRBJ2-3; 13 positions agree with TRBD2. The CDR3 runs 17 residues. The J segment lost 2 bases and the V segment lost 4 bases, leaving 6 bases of the junction unmatched. Germline lookup yields CDR1 LGHNA and CDR2 YSLEER.

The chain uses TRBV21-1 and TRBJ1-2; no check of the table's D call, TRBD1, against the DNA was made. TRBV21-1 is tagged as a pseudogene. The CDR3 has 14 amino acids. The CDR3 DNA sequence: TGTGCCAGCAGCCTACAGGGGGACGACTATGGCTACACCTTC. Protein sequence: CASSLQGDDYGYTF.